Listed here are 14 T cell receptor beta chains from one sample, sequenced in a study of shared clonotypes between healthy human individuals. Method: immunoSEQ multiplex PCR; TCRdb's copy keeps in-frame clones and lacks some. The sample records around 440,000 clones, over 60% being singletons. Sequenced material: PBMCs. The receptors stem from a woman aged 40 to 50 in good health. Some clones in this sample may be carry-over from other donors' samples.

The rearrangement uses TRBV11-2 and TRBJ2-7; D is unresolved. The CDR3 runs to 12 residues. Germline lookup yields CDR1 SGHAT and CDR2 FQNNGV. V lost 5 bases and J lost 3, with 8 bases in between. The CDR3 bases are TGTGCCAGCAGCCCCCTGTTCTACGAGCAGTACTTC. Translated, it gives CASSPLFYEQYF.

The chain recombines TRBV15 with TRBJ1-5; tentatively, D is TRBD1 (5 bases). The CDR3 is 19 amino acids. V dropped 0 bases and J dropped 5 bases, with 23 bases sitting between them. Germline lookup yields CDR1 LNHNV and CDR2 YYDKDF (reference sequence). CDR3 protein: CATSRDLSGPSWGYQPQHF. For the CDR3, the DNA is TGTGCCACCAGCAGAGATTTGTCCGGACCTTCTTGGGGCTATCAGCCCCAGCATTTT.

The chain employs TRBV23-1 and TRBJ2-7; D is perhaps TRBD1 (6 bases). TRBV23-1 is an ORF; its function is uncertain. This CDR3 spans 15 amino acids. The V end lost 0 bases, the J end lost 3 bases, and 12 bases lay between the germline ends. The CDR3, as DNA: TGCGCCAGCAGTCAATCGGGGACAACAATCTACGAGCAGTACTTC. It is translated as CASSQSGTTIYEQYF.

In this sample, this clone turned up once. The V gene is TRBV5-6, the J gene TRBJ2-1; 10 bases are shared with TRBD1. The CDR3 has 15 amino acids. The junction had 1 base not matched to a gene; V was cut back by 3 bases and J by 1 base. Germline V lookup: CDR1 SGHDT, CDR2 YYEEEE. DNA for the CDR3: TGTGCCAGCAGCTGGGACAGGGGATCCTACAATGAGCAGTTCTTC. This translates into CASSWDRGSYNEQFF.

This clone was seen a single time. A far larger clone is just one base off, so this is likely a read error. The chain has TRBV28 and TRBJ2-7, with a tentative D call TRBD2 (7 bases). The CDR3 loop spans 12 amino acids. Trimming left V 3 bases short and J 13 bases short, with 16 bases between. Germline V gene sequence: CDR1 MDHEN, CDR2 SYDVKM. CDR3 in amino acids: CASSFGRGGSYF. The DNA of the CDR3 is TGTGCCAGCAGTTTTGGGAGGGGGGGTTCTTACTTC. The full variable domain, rest sourced from reference TRBV28 and TRBJ2-7, is DVKVTQSSRYLVKRTGEKVFLECVQDMDHENMFWYRQDPGLGLRLIYFSYDVKMKEKGDIPEGYSVSREKKERFSLILESASTNQTSMYLCASSFGRGGSYFGPGTRLTVT.

The chain links TRBV4-3 to TRBJ2-5; 9 bases fit TRBD2. V lost 0 bases and J lost 4; bases outside the gene matches: 12. The CDR3 length is 18 residues. Germline loops: CDR1 LGHNA, CDR2 YSLEER. Here the CDR3 reads CASSQDTAGGTVRETQYF. The CDR3 bases are TGCGCCAGCAGCCAAGATACGGCGGGAGGGACAGTCCGAGAGACCCAGTACTTC.

The rearrangement joins TRBV4-1 to TRBJ2-3, with 7 bases matching TRBD2. V was pared by 4 bases and J by 2 bases, with 6 bases of the junction left unmatched. This CDR3 comprises 15 residues. The germline gives CDR1 MGHRA, CDR2 YSYEKL. The CDR3 DNA reads as TGCGCCAGCAGCCTACAAGCGGGAATCACAGATACGCAGTATTTT. Translated: CASSLQAGITDTQYF.

This chain joins TRBV9 and TRBJ1-2; 7 nucleotides agree with TRBD1. Unmatched junction bases numbered 7, after V lost 4 bases and J lost 4 bases. In germline, CDR1 is SGDLS, CDR2 YYNGEE. The CDR3 has 14 amino acids. This CDR3 is CASSPAGTAYGYTF. CDR3 nucleotides: TGTGCCAGCAGCCCCGCCGGGACAGCCTATGGCTACACCTTC.

The rearrangement links TRBV30 to TRBJ1-1; D gene ambiguous. The CDR3 extends over 14 amino acids. Germline V gene lookup returns CDR1 GTSNPN and CDR2 SVGIG (reference sequence). Trimming shortened V by 0 bases and J by 1 base, and 9 bases separated the two germline ends. CDR3 amino acids: CAWSVFAENTEAFF. Written as DNA, the CDR3 is TGTGCCTGGAGTGTATTCGCAGAGAACACTGAAGCTTTCTTT. The whole variable domain, filled in from reference TRBV30 and TRBJ1-1, reads SQTIHQWPATLVQPVGSPLSLECTVEGTSNPNLYWYRQAAGRGLQLLFYSVGIGQISSEVPQNLSASRPQDRQFILSSKKLLLSDSGFYLCAWSVFAENTEAFFGQGTRLTVV.

The chain has TRBV27 and TRBJ2-7; D possibly matches TRBD1 or TRBD2 (5 bases each). The CDR3 is 16 amino acids. The V gene's germline CDR1 is MNHEY and CDR2 SMNVEV (reference sequence). Trimming removed 6 bases from V and 1 base from J, with 19 bases in between. The CDR3 region is CASSRILGDQSYEQYF. DNA of the CDR3: TGTGCCAGCAGCCGGATCCTCGGGGACCAGTCCTACGAGCAGTACTTC.

In its sample, this clone was seen a few times. V is TRBV29-1 and J is TRBJ2-1; a weak D match, TRBD2 (5 bases). Germline lookup yields CDR1 SQVTM and CDR2 ANQGSEA. The CDR3 is 19 amino acids. Trimming shortened V by 7 bases and J by 0 bases, and 28 bases separated the two germline ends. Here the CDR3 reads CSGVISTGRRQSSYNEQFF. CDR3 nucleotides: TGCAGCGGTGTCATCTCGACGGGAAGGAGACAATCCTCCTACAATGAGCAGTTCTTC.

This clone has ten or more counts. Germline is not matched at one junction end, which may reflect a read error. This sequence joins TRBV14 and TRBJ2-1, with a weak D call TRBD2 (5 bases). Germline CDR1 reads SGHDN; CDR2 reads FVKESK. This CDR3 has 12 residues. CDR3 region: CASSPRASFMVF. Written as DNA, the CDR3 is TGTGCCAGCAGCCCCCGTGCTAGCTTCATGGTCTTC.

Concerning this clone itself: A far larger clone is just one base off, so this is likely a read error. This chain links TRBV9 with TRBJ2-7; 10 nucleotides agree with TRBD2. The germline V gene encodes CDR1 SGDLS and CDR2 YYNGEE. The CDR3 loop spans 15 amino acids. For the CDR3, the DNA is TGTGCCAGCAGCGTAGTTCCCGGACTAGCGGACGAGCAGCACTTC. Encoded protein: CASSVVPGLADEQHF.

The chain is built from TRBV30 and TRBJ2-3; no clear D gene. Germline CDR1 and CDR2: GTSNPN and SVGIG (reference sequence). The CDR3 sequence is 11 residues long. Between the trimmed V and J ends, which lost 2 bases and 4 bases, there was a span of 4 bases. The CDR3 DNA is TGTGCCTGGAGTTCGGCAGATACGCAGTATTTT. Its translation: CAWSSADTQYF. Full variable domain (missing parts from reference TRBV30 and TRBJ2-3): SQTIHQWPATLVQPVGSPLSLECTVEGTSNPNLYWYRQAAGRGLQLLFYSVGIGQISSEVPQNLSASRPQDRQFILSSKKLLLSDSGFYLCAWSSADTQYFGPGTRLTVL.